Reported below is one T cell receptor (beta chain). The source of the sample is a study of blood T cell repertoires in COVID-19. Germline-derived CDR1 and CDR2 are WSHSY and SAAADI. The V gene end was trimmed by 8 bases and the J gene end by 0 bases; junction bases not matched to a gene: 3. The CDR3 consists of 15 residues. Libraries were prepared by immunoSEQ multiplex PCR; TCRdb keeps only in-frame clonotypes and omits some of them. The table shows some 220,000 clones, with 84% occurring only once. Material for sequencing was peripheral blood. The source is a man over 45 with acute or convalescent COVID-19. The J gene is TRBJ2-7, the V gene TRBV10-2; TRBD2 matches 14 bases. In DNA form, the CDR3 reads TGCGCCAGCCAGGGACTAGCGGGGGTCTCCTACGAGCAGTACTTC. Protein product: CASQGLAGVSYEQYF.